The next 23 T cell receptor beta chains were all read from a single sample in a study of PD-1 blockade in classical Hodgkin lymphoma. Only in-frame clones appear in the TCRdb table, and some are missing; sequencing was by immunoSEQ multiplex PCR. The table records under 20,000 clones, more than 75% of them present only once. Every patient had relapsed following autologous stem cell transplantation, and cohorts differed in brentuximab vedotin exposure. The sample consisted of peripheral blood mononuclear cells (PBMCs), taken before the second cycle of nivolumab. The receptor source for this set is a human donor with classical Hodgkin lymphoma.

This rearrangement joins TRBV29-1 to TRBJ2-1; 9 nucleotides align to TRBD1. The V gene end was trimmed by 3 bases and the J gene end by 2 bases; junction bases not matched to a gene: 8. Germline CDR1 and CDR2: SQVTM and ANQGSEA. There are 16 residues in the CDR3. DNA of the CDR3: TGCAGCGTTGAGGGAGGCCGACAGGGGGCCTACAATGAGCAGTTCTTC. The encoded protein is CSVEGGRQGAYNEQFF.

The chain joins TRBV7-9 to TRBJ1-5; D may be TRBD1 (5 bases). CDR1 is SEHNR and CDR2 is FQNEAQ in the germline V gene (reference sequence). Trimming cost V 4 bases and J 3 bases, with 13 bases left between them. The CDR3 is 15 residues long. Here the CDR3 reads CASSYGSGDNQPQHF. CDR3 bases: TGTGCCAGCAGCTACGGGTCGGGGGACAATCAGCCCCAGCATTTT.

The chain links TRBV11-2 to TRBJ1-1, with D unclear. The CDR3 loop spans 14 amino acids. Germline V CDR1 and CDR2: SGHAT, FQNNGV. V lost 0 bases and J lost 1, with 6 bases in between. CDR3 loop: CASSLDRQNTEAFF. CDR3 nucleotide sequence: TGTGCCAGCAGCTTAGATAGACAGAACACTGAAGCTTTCTTT.

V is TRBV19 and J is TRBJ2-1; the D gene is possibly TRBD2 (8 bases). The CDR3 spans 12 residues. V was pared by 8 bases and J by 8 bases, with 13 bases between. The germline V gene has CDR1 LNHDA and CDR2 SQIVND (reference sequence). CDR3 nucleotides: TGTGCCAGTCGGGAGGGGGCCTATGAGCAGTTCTTC. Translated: CASREGAYEQFF.

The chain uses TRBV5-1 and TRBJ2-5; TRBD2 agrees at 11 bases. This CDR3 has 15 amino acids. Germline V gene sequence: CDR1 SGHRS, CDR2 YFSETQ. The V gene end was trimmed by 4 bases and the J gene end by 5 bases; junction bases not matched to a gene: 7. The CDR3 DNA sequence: TGCGCCAGCAGCCTAATAGCGGGGGGGTCGGAGACCCAGTACTTC. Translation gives CASSLIAGGSETQYF.

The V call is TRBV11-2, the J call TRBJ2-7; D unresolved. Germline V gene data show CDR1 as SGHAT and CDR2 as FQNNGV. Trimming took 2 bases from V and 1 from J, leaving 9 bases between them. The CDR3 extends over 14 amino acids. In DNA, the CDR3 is TGTGCCAGCAGCTTACTCCCGCTGTCCTACGAGCAGTACTTC. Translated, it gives CASSLLPLSYEQYF.

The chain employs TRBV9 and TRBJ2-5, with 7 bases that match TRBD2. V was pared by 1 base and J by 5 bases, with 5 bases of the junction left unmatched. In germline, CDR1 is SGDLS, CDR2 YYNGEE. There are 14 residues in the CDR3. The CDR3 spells CASSVIAGGETQYF. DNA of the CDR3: TGTGCCAGCAGCGTAATAGCGGGCGGGGAGACCCAGTACTTC. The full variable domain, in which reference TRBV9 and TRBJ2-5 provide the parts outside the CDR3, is DSGVTQTPKHLITATGQRVTLRCSPRSGDLSVYWYQQSLDQGLQFLIQYYNGEERAKGNILERFSAQQFPDLHSELNLSSLELGDSALYFCASSVIAGGETQYFGPGTRLLVL.

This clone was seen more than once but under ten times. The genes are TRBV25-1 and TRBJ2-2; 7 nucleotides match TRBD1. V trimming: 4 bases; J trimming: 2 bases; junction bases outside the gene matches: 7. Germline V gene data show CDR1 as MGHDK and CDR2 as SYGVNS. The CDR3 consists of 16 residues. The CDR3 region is CASSGWGTENTGELFF. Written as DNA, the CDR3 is TGTGCCAGCAGTGGCTGGGGGACAGAAAACACCGGGGAGCTGTTTTTT.

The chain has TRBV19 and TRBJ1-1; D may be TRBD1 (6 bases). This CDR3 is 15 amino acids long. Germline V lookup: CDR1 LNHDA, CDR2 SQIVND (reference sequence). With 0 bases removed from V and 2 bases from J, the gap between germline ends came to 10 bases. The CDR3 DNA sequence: TGTGCCAGTAGTATAGAGGGGGCAGGAAACACTGAAGCTTTCTTT. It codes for CASSIEGAGNTEAFF.

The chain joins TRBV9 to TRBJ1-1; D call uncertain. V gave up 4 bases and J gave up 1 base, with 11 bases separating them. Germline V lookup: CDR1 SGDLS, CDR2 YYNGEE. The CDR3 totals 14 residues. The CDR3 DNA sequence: TGTGCCAGCAGCTTCCTATGGTCGAACACTGAAGCTTTCTTT. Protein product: CASSFLWSNTEAFF.

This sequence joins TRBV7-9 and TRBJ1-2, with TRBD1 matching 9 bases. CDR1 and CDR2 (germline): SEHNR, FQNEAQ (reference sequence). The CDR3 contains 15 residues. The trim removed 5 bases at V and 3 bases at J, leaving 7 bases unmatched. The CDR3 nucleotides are TGTGCCAGCAGCCTAAGGACAGGGGTGGACTATGGCTACACCTTC. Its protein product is CASSLRTGVDYGYTF.

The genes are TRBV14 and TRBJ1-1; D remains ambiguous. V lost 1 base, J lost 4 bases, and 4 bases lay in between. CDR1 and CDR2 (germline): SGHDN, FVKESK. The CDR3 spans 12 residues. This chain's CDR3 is CASSQVGTEAFF. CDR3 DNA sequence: TGTGCCAGCAGCCAAGTGGGCACTGAAGCTTTCTTT. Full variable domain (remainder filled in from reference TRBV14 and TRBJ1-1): EAGVTQFPSHSVIEKGQTVTLRCDPISGHDNLYWYRRVMGKEIKFLLHFVKESKQDESGMPNNRFLAERTGGTYSTLKVQPAELEDSGVYFCASSQVGTEAFFGQGTRLTVV.

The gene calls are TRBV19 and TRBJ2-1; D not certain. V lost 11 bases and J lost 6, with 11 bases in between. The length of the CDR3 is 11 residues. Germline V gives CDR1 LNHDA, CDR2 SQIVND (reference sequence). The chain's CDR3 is CASWWGNEQFF. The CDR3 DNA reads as TGTGCCTCCTGGTGGGGCAATGAGCAGTTCTTC.

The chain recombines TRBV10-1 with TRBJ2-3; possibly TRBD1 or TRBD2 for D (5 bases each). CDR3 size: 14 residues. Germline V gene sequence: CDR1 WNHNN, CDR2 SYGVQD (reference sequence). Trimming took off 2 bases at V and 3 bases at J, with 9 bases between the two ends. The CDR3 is CASSEEGETDTQYF. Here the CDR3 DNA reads TGCGCCAGCAGTGAGGAAGGGGAGACAGATACGCAGTATTTT.

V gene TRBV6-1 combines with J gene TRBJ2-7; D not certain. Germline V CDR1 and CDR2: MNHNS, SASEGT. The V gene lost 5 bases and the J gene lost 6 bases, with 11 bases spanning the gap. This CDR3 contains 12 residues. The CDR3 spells CASSLPFLEQYF. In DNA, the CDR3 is TGTGCCAGCAGTCTCCCCTTTCTCGAGCAGTACTTC.

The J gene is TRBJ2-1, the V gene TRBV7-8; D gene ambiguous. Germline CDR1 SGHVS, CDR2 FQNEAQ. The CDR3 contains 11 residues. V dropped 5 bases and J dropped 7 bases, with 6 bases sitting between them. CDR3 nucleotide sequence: TGTGCCAGCAGCCCAAGGAATGAGCAGTTCTTC. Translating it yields CASSPRNEQFF. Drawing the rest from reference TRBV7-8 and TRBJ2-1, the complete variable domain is GAGVSQSPRYKVAKRGQDVALRCDPISGHVSLFWYQQALGQGPEFLTYFQNEAQLDKSGLPSDRFFAERPEGSVSTLKIQRTQQEDSAVYLCASSPRNEQFFGPGTRLTVL.

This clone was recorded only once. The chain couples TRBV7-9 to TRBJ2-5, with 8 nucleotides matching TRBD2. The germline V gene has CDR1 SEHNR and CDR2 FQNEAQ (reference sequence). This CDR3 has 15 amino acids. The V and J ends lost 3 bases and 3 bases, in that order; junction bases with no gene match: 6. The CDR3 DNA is TGTGCCAGCAGCTTGTTAAGCGGGGGTGAAGAGACCCAGTACTTC. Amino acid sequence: CASSLLSGGEETQYF.

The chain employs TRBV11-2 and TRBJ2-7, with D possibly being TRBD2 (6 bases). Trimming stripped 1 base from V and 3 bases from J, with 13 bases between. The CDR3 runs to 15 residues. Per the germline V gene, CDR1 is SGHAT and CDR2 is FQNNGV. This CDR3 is CASSLVGTQSYEQYF. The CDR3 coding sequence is TGTGCCAGCAGCTTAGTAGGGACTCAAAGCTACGAGCAGTACTTC.

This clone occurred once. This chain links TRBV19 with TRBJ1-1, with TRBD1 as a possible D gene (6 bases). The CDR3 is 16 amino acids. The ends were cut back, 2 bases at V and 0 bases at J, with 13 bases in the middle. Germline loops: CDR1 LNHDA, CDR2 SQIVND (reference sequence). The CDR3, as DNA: TGTGCCAGTAGTATATCCGACAGGCGGATGAACACTGAAGCTTTCTTT. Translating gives CASSISDRRMNTEAFF.

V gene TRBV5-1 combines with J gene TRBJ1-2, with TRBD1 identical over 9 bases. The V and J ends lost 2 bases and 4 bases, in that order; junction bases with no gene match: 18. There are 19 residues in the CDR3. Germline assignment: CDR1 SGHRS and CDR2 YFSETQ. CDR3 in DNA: TGCGCCAGCAGCTTTACGGGACAGGGTGGGATGCCGCTCGGCTATGGCTACACCTTC. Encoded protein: CASSFTGQGGMPLGYGYTF.

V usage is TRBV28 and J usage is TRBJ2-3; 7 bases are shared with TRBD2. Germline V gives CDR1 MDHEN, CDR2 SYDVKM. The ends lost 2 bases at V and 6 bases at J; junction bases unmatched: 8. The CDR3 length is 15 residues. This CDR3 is CASSLRGGGSDTQYF. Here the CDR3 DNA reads TGTGCCAGCAGTTTACGTGGGGGGGGATCGGATACGCAGTATTTT.

CDR3: CASSSSGGAQYF. CDR3 nucleotides: TGTGCCAGCAGTTCTAGCGGGGGTGCGCAGTATTTT. The J gene is TRBJ2-3, the V gene TRBV7-2; 10 bases fit TRBD2. After removal of 6 bases from V and 10 bases from J, the junction contained 4 bases not matched to a gene. From germline, CDR1 is SGHTA and CDR2 FQGNSA. CDR3 length equals 12 residues.

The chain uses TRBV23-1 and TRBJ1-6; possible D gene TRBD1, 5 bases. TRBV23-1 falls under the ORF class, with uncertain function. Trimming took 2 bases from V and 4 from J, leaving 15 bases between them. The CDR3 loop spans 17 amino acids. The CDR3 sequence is CASSQKGRQSYNSPLHF. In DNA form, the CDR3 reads TGCGCCAGCAGTCAAAAAGGCAGACAGTCATATAATTCACCCCTCCACTTT.